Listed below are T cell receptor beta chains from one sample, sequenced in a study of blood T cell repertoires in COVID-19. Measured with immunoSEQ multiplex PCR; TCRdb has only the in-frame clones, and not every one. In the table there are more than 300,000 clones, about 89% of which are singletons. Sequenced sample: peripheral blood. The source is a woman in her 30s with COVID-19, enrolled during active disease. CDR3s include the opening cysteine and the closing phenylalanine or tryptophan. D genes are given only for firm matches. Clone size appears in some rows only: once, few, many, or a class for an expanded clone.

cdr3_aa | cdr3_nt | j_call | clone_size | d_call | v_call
CASSSWTGEETQYF | TGTGCCAGCAGCTCCTGGACAGGGGAAGAGACCCAGTACTTC | TRBJ2-5 | NA | TRBD1 | TRBV11-2
CASSTTPGGRQTQYF | TGTGCCAGTAGTACTACCCCAGGGGGTCGGCAGACCCAGTACTTC | TRBJ2-5 | NA | TRBD1 | TRBV19
CASSLDHRGVYGYTF | TGTGCCAGCAGCTTAGATCACAGGGGAGTCTATGGCTACACCTTC | TRBJ1-2 | NA | TRBD1 | TRBV11-2
CASGFLGDSYNEQFF | TGTGCCAGCGGGTTTCTAGGCGACTCCTACAATGAGCAGTTCTTC | TRBJ2-1 | NA | NA | TRBV9
CASSPGTGGGYGYTF | TGCGCCAGCAGCCCCGGGACAGGGGGCGGCTATGGCTACACCTTC | TRBJ1-2 | NA | TRBD1 | TRBV5-1
CAWSVGTAGGYGYTF | TGTGCCTGGAGTGTAGGGACAGCTGGGGGCTATGGCTACACCTTC | TRBJ1-2 | NA | TRBD1 | TRBV30
CASTQPRGGITKNIQYF | TGTGCCAGTACTCAACCAAGAGGGGGAATTACCAAAAACATTCAGTACTTC | TRBJ2-4 | NA | NA | TRBV19
CASSLRTVFNEQYF | TGTGCCAGCAGCCTGCGGACAGTTTTCAACGAGCAGTACTTC | TRBJ2-7 | NA | NA | TRBV14
CASTTGGASTDTQYF | TGTGCCAGTACCACGGGAGGGGCTAGCACAGATACGCAGTATTTT | TRBJ2-3 | NA | TRBD2 | TRBV19
CSVEEEGSAFF | TGCAGCGTTGAAGAGGAGGGTTCGGCTTTCTTT | TRBJ1-1 | NA | NA | TRBV29-1
CASSGQGVAEAFF | TGTGCCAGCAGCGGACAGGGCGTCGCTGAAGCTTTCTTT | TRBJ1-1 | NA | TRBD1 | TRBV2
CARLRQGRPDTQYF | TGTGCCAGGCTTCGACAGGGCAGGCCAGATACGCAGTATTTT | TRBJ2-3 | NA | TRBD1 | TRBV7-2
CASRKDSFPGANVLTF | TGTGCCAGCAGGAAGGACAGTTTCCCTGGGGCCAACGTCCTGACTTTC | TRBJ2-6 | NA | NA | TRBV2
CASSHRDDEKLFF | TGTGCCAGTTCCCACAGGGATGATGAAAAACTGTTTTTT | TRBJ1-4 | NA | NA | TRBV19
CASSFSGRGKTQYF | TGTGCCAGCAGCTTTAGCGGGAGGGGGAAGACCCAGTACTTC | TRBJ2-5 | once | TRBD2 | TRBV11-2
CASSKTGGFRFSPLHF | TGTGCCAGCAGTAAGACAGGGGGCTTTCGGTTTTCACCCCTCCACTTT | TRBJ1-6 | NA | TRBD1 | TRBV28
CAWAPGGTDTQYF | TGTGCCTGGGCCCCAGGGGGCACAGATACGCAGTATTTT | TRBJ2-3 | once | NA | TRBV30
CAWTPRTSGRGNEQFF | TGTGCCTGGACCCCCCGGACTAGCGGGAGGGGCAATGAGCAGTTCTTC | TRBJ2-1 | once | TRBD2 | TRBV30
CASSPPARGETQYF | TGTGCCAGCTCACCACCGGCTCGGGGGGAGACCCAGTACTTC | TRBJ2-5 | NA | NA | TRBV18
CATSSGSGETQYF | TGTGCCACCTCTAGCGGGAGTGGGGAGACCCAGTACTTC | TRBJ2-5 | NA | TRBD2 | TRBV24-1
CASSFLADTQYF | TGTGCCAGCAGCTTCCTAGCTGATACGCAGTATTTT | TRBJ2-3 | NA | NA | TRBV28
CASRGEDAYEQYF | TGCGCCAGCAGGGGGGAGGACGCCTACGAGCAGTACTTC | TRBJ2-7 | NA | NA | TRBV5-1
CAIRGDRGADTQYF | TGTGCCATCAGGGGGGACAGGGGGGCAGATACGCAGTATTTT | TRBJ2-3 | few | TRBD1 | TRBV10-3
CAWSTSGSSYNEQFF | TGTGCCTGGAGTACTAGCGGGAGCTCCTACAATGAGCAGTTCTTC | TRBJ2-1 | NA | TRBD2 | TRBV30
CASSGINQPQHF | TGTGCTAGCTCGGGGATCAATCAGCCCCAGCATTTT | TRBJ1-5 | NA | NA | TRBV2
CASSDPDRRKETQYF | TGTGCCAGCAGTGATCCGGACAGGAGAAAAGAGACCCAGTACTTC | TRBJ2-5 | few | TRBD1 | TRBV2
CSAYRGIETQYF | TGCAGCGCCTACCGGGGGATCGAGACCCAGTACTTC | TRBJ2-5 | NA | NA | TRBV29-1
CASSLTHGEGREQYF | TGTGCCAGCAGCTTGACACACGGGGAGGGTCGGGAGCAGTACTTC | TRBJ2-7 | NA | TRBD2 | TRBV13
CASSQGATGELFF | TGTGCCAGCAGCCAAGGCGCCACCGGGGAGCTGTTTTTT | TRBJ2-2 | NA | NA | TRBV4-2
CAISVGQLDGYTF | TGTGCCATCAGTGTTGGGCAGTTGGATGGCTACACCTTC | TRBJ1-2 | NA | NA | TRBV10-3
CASSADRSYGYTF | TGCGCCAGCAGCGCGGACAGATCCTATGGCTACACCTTC | TRBJ1-2 | NA | NA | TRBV5-1
CASKIAGFYGYTF | TGTGCCAGCAAAATAGCAGGGTTCTATGGCTACACCTTC | TRBJ1-2 | NA | NA | TRBV2
CASSQDHYGGEQYF | TGCGCCAGCAGCCAAGATCACTACGGAGGGGAGCAGTACTTC | TRBJ2-7 | few | NA | TRBV4-3
CASSLETGSTGELFF | TGCGCCAGCAGCCTCGAAACAGGGAGCACCGGGGAGCTGTTTTTT | TRBJ2-2 | NA | NA | TRBV4-3
CASSLGPGTSGQETQYF | TGCGCCAGCAGCTTGGGCCCCGGGACTAGCGGCCAAGAGACCCAGTACTTC | TRBJ2-5 | NA | TRBD2 | TRBV5-1